Only a few counts were recorded for the clone carrying this T cell receptor beta chain. Its antigen is still unknown. The germline V and J ends were trimmed by 2 bases and 13 bases, with 21 bases remaining between them. The CDR3 totals 16 residues. CDR1 is MGHRA, CDR2 YSYEKL, per germline. The data are from a study of CD8+ T cells in alopecia areata. Study results and caveats: It was observed that many expanded lesional clones persisted in scalp and blood during tofacitinib. Lesional scalp exceeded normal scalp in clonality, especially in alopecia totalis/universalis.

Treatment of the sample: oral pan-JAK inhibitor, 5-10 mg twice daily. Peripheral blood and lesional scalp punch biopsies were taken from alopecia areata patients. Both CD4+ and CD8+ T cells were separated by sorting PBMCs. Extraction of RNA preceded its reverse transcription into cDNA, which served as the sequencing template. The method was immunoSEQ multiplex PCR; TCRdb's version includes in-frame clones alone and lacks a portion of them. The repertoire holds 95,000 to 100,000 clones, with roughly two thirds as singletons. The TCR was taken from a human donor with alopecia areata. The sequenced sample was CD8+ T cells sorted from blood, obtained at week 4, from a patient treated with tofacitinib. The chain uses TRBV4-1 and TRBJ1-6, with a possible D match to TRBD1 (5 bases). The CDR3 DNA is TGCGCCAGCAGCCAATTGGGGACGGAGAGTCGATTCCCCCTCCACTTT. Encoded protein: CASSQLGTESRFPLHF.